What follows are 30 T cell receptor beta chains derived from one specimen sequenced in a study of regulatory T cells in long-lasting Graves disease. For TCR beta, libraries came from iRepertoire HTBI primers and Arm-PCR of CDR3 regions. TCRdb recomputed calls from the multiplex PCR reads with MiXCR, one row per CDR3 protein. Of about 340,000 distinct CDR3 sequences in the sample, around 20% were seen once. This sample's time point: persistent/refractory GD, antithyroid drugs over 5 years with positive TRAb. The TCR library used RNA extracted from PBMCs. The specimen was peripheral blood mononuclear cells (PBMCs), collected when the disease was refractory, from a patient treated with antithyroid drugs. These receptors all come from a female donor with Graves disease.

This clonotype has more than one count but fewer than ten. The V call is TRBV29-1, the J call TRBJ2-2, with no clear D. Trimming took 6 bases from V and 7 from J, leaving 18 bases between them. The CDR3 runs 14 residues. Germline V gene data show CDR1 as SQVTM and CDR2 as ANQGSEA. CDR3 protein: CSVQLTHLYGELFF. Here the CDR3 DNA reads TGCAGCGTCCAATTGACCCACCTTTACGGGGAGCTGTTTTTT.

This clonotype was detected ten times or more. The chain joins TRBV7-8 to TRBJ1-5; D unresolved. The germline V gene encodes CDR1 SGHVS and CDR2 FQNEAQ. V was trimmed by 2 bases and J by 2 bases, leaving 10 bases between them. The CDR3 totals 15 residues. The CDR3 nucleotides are TGTGCCAGCAGCTTATCGGAGGGCGGCAATCAGCCCCAGCATTTT. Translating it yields CASSLSEGGNQPQHF.

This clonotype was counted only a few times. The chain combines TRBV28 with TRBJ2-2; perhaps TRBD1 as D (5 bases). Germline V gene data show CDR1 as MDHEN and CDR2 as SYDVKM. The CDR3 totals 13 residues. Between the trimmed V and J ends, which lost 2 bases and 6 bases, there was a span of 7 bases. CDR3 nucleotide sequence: TGTGCCAGCAGTTTAGACAGTCCCGGGGAGCTGTTTTTT. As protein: CASSLDSPGELFF.

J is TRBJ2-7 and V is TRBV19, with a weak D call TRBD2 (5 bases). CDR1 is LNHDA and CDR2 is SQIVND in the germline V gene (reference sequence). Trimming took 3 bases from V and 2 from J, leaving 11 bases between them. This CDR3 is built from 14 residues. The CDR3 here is CASSISGTPYEQYF. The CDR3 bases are TGTGCCAGTAGTATTTCGGGAACACCCTACGAGCAGTACTTC.

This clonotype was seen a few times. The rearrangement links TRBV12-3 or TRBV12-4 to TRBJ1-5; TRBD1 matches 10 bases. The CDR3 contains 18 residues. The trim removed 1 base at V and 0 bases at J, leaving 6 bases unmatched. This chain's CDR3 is CASSLGQGAMGSNQPQHF. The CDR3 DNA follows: TGTGCCAGCAGTTTAGGACAGGGGGCAATGGGTAGCAATCAGCCCCAGCATTTT.

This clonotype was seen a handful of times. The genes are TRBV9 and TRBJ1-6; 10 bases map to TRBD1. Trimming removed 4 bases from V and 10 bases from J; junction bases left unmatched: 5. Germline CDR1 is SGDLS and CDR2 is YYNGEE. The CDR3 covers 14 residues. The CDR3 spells CASSQGQGKSPLHF. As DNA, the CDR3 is TGTGCCAGCAGCCAGGGACAGGGGAAATCACCCCTCCACTTT. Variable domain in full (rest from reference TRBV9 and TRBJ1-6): DSGVTQTPKHLITATGQRVTLRCSPRSGDLSVYWYQQSLDQGLQFLIQYYNGEERAKGNILERFSAQQFPDLHSELNLSSLELGDSALYFCASSQGQGKSPLHFGNGTRLTVT.

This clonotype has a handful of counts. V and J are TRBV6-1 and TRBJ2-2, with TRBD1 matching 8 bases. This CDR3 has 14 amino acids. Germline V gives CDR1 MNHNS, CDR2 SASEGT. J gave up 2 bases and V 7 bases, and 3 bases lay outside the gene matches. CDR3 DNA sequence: TGTGCCAGCACGGACAGGGTAAACACCGGGGAGCTGTTTTTT. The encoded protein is CASTDRVNTGELFF.

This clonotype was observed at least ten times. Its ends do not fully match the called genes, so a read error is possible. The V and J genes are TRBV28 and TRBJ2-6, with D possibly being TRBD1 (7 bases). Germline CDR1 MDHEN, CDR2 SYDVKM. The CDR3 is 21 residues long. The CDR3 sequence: CTSSLRAGLQGGRRGANVLTF. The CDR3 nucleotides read TGTACCAGCAGTCTCAGGGCCGGGCTCCAGGGGGGAAGGAGAGGGGCCAACGTCCTGACTTTC.

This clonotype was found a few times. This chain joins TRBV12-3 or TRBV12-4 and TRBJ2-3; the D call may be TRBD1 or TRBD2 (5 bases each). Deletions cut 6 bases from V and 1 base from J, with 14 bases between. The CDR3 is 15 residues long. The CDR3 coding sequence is TGTGCCAGCAGCTTGATCGTGGGGGGCACAGATACGCAGTATTTT. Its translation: CASSLIVGGTDTQYF.

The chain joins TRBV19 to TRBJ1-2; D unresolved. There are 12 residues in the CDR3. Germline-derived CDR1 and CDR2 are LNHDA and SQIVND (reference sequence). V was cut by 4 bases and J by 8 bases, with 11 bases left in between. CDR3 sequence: CASSNPHPGYTF. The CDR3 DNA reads TGTGCCAGTAGTAATCCCCATCCAGGCTACACCTTC.

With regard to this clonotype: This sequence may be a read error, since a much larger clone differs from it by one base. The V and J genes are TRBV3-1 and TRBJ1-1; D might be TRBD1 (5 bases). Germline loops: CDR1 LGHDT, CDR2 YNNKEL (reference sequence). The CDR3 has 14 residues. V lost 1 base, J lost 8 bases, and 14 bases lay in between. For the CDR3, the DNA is TGTGCCAGCAGCCAAGGCTGGGACCGGGGGGAAGCTTTCTTT. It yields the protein CASSQGWDRGEAFF. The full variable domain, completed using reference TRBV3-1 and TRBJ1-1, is DTAVSQTPKYLVTQMGNDKSIKCEQNLGHDTMYWYKQDSKKFLKIMFSYNNKELIINETVPNRFSPKSPDKAHLNLHINSLELGDSAVYFCASSQGWDRGEAFFGQGTRLTVV.

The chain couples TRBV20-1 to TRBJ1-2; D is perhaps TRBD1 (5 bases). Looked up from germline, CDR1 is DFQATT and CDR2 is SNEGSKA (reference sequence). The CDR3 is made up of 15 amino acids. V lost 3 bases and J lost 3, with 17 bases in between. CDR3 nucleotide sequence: TGCAGTGCTAGTACCGACAGTTCGGGACACTATGGCTACACCTTC. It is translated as CSASTDSSGHYGYTF.

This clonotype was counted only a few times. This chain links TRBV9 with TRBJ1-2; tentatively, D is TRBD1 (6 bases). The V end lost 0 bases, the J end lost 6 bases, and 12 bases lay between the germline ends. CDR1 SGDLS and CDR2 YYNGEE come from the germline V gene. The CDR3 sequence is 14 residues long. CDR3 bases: TGTGCCAGCAGCGTAGAGAGGGGGGCACATGGCTACACCTTC. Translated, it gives CASSVERGAHGYTF.

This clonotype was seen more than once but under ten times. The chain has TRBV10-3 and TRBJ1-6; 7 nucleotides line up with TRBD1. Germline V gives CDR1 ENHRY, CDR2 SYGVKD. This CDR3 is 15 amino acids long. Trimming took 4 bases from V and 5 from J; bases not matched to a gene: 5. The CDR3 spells CAISAGTANNSPLHF. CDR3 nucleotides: TGTGCCATCAGTGCCGGGACAGCAAATAATTCACCCCTCCACTTT.

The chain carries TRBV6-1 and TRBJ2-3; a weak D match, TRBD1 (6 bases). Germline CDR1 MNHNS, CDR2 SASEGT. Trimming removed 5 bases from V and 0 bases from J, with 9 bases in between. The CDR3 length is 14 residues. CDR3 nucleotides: TGTGCCAGCAGTACCAGGGGTAGCACAGATACGCAGTATTTT. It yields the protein CASSTRGSTDTQYF.

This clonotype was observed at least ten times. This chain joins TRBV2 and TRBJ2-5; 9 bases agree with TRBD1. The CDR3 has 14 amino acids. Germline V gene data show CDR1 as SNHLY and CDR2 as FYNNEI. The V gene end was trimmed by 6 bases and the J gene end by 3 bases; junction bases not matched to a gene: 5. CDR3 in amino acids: CASRSRQGEETQYF. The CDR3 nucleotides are TGTGCCAGCAGATCCCGACAGGGGGAAGAGACCCAGTACTTC. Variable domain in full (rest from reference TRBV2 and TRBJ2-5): EPEVTQTPSHQVTQMGQEVILRCVPISNHLYFYWYRQILGQKVEFLVSFYNNEISEKSEIFDDQFSVERPDGSNFTLKIRSTKLEDSAMYFCASRSRQGEETQYFGPGTRLLVL.

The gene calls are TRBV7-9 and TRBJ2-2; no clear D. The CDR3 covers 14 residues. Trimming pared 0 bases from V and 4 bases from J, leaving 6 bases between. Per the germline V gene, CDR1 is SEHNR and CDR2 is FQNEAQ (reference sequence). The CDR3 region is CASSLAWSTGELFF. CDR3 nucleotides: TGTGCCAGCAGCTTAGCCTGGAGCACCGGGGAGCTGTTTTTT.

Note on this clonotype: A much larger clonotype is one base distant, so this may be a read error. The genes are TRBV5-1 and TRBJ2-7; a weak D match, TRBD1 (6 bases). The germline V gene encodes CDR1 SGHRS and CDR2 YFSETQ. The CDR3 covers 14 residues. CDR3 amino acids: CASGLWTAEYEQYF. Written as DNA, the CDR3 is TGCGCCAGCGGCTTGTGGACAGCCGAGTACGAGCAGTACTTC.

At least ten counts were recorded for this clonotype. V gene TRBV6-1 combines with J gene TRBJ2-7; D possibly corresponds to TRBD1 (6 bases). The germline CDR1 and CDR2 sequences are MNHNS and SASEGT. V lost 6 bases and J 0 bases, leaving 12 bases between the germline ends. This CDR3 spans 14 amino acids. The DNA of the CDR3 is TGTGCCAGCAGAACCGGACAGAACTCCTACGAGCAGTACTTC. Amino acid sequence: CASRTGQNSYEQYF.

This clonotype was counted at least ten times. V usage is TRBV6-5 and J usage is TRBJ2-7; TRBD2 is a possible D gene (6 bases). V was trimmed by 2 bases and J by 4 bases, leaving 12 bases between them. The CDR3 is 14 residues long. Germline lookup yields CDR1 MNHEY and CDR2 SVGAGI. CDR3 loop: CASSYGSGAYEQYF. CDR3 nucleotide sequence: TGTGCCAGCAGTTACGGTTCGGGAGCTTACGAGCAGTACTTC.

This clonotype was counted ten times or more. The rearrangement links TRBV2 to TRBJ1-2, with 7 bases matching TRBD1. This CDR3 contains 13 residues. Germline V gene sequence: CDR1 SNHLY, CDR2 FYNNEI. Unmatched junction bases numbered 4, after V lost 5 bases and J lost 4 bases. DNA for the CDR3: TGTGCCAGCAGTCAGGGGGTCTTCTATGGCTACACCTTC. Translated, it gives CASSQGVFYGYTF.

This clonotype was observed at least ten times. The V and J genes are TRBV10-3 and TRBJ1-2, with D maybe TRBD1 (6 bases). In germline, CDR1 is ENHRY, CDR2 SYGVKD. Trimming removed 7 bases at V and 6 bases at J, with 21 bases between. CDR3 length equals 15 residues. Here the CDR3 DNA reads TGTGCCATCACGGGCAGGGGTTCGAGTTTTGATGGCTACACCTTC. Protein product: CAITGRGSSFDGYTF.

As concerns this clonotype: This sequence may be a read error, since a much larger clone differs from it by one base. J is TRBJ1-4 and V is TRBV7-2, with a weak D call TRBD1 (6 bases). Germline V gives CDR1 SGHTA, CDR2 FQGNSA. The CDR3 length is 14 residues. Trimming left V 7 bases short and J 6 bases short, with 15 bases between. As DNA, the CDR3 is TGTGCCAGCACCCTACAGGACAGAGATGAAAAACTGTTTTTT. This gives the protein CASTLQDRDEKLFF.

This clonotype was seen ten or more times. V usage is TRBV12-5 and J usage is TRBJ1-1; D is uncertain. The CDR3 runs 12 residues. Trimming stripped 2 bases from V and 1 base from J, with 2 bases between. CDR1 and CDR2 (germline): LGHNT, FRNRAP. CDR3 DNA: TGTGCTAGTGGTTTGAGGAACACTGAAGCTTTCTTT. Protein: CASGLRNTEAFF.

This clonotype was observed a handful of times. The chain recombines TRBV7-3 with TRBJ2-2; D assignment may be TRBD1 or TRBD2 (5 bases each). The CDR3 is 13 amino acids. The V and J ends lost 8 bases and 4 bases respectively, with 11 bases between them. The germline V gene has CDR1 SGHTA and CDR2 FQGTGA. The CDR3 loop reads CASSRGSTGELFF. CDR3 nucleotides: TGTGCCAGCTCACGGGGCTCCACCGGGGAGCTGTTTTTT.

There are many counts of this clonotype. CDR3 sequence reads: CASRLTQFSNQPQHF. DNA of the CDR3: TGTGCCAGCAGATTGACACAATTTAGCAATCAGCCCCAGCATTTT. The chain uses TRBV6-1 and TRBJ1-5, with unresolved D. The CDR3 has 15 amino acids. V was shortened by 6 bases and J by 0 bases, with 12 bases between the two germline ends. In germline, CDR1 is MNHNS, CDR2 SASEGT.

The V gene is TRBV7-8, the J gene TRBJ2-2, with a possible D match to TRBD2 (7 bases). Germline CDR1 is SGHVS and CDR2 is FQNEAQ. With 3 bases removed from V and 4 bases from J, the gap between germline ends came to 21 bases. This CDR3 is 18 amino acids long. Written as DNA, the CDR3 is TGTGCCAGCAGCTTTTTCGCGGGGGACAAGGAATCCACCGGGGAGCTGTTTTTT. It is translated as CASSFFAGDKESTGELFF.

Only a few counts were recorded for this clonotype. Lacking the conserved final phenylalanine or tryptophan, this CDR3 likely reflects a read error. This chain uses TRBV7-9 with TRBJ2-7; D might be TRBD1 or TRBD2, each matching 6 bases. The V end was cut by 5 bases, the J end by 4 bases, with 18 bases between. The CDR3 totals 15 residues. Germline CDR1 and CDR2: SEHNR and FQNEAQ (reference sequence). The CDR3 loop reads CASSVTLGGAYEQYL. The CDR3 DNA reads TGTGCCAGCAGCGTCACCCTGGGGGGCGCGTACGAGCAGTACCTC.

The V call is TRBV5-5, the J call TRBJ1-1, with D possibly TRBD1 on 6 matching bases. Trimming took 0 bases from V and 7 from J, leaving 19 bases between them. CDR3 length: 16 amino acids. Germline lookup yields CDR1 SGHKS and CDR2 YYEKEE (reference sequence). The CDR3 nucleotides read TGTGCCAGCAGCTTGGAGTGGGGGCTAGGATTTGGTGAAGCTTTCTTT. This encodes CASSLEWGLGFGEAFF.

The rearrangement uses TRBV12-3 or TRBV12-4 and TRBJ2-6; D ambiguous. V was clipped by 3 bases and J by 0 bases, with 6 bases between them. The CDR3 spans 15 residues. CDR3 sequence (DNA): TGTGCCAGCAGTTTCTCTGGCTCTGGGGCCAACGTCCTGACTTTC. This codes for CASSFSGSGANVLTF.